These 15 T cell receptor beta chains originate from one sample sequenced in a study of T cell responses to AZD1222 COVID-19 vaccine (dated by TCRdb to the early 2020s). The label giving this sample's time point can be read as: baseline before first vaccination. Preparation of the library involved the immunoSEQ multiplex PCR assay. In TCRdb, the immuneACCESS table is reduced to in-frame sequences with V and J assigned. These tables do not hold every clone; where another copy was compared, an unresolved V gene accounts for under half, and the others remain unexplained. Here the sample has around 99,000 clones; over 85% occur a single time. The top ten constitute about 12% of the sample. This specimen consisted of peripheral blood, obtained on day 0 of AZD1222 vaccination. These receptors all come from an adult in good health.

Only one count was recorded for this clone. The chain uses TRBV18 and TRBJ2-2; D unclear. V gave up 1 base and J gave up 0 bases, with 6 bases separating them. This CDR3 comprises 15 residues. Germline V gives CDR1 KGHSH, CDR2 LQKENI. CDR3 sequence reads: CASSPQGPNTGELFF. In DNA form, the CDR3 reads TGTGCCAGCTCACCACAAGGGCCGAACACCGGGGAGCTGTTTTTT.

The CDR3 DNA sequence: TGTGCCAGCGGAAGGGACAGCGGGAGAACTCAGCCCCAGCATTTT. Translating it yields CASGRDSGRTQPQHF. V is TRBV2 and J is TRBJ1-5; 7 positions match TRBD1. This CDR3 is 15 amino acids long. The ends lost 8 bases at V and 6 bases at J; junction bases unmatched: 13. CDR1 is SNHLY and CDR2 is FYNNEI in the germline V gene.

This chain's CDR3 is CASREPGTGPGGSPLHF. CDR3 DNA sequence: TGTGCCAGCAGAGAGCCCGGGACAGGGCCCGGGGGTTCACCCCTCCACTTT. The chain carries TRBV3-1 (or the pseudogene TRBV3-2) and TRBJ1-6; TRBD1 matches 9 bases. This CDR3 spans 17 amino acids. The V gene end was trimmed by 6 bases and the J gene end by 9 bases; junction bases not matched to a gene: 15. Germline V gene sequence: CDR1 LGHDT, CDR2 YNNKEL (reference sequence).

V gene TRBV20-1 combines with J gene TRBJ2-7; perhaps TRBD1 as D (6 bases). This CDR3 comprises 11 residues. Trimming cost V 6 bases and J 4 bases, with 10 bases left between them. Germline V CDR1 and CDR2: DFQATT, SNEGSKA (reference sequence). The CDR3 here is CSAEDRYEQYF. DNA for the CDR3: TGCAGTGCAGAAGACAGGTACGAGCAGTACTTC.

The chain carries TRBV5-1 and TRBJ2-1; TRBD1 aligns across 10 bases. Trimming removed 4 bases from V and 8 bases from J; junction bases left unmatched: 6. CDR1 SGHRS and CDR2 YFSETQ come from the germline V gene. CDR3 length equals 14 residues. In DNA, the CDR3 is TGCGCCAGCAGCCCGAGGGACAGGGGCTATGAGCAGTTCTTC. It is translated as CASSPRDRGYEQFF.

Here the CDR3 reads CASSLGTGFSGNTIYF. For the CDR3, the DNA is TGTGCCAGCAGCTTGGGGACAGGCTTCTCTGGAAACACCATATATTTT. This sequence joins TRBV5-4 and TRBJ1-3; 7 bases agree with TRBD1. This CDR3 has 16 amino acids. After removal of 0 bases from V and 0 bases from J, the junction contained 3 bases not matched to a gene. CDR1 and CDR2 from the germline V gene are SGHNT and YYREEE (reference sequence).

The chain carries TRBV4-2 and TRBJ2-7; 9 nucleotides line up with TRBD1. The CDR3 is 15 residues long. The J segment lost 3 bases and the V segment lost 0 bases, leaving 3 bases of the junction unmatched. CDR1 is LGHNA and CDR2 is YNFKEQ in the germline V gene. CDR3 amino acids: CASSQERQGVYEQYF. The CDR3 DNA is TGTGCCAGCAGCCAAGAGCGACAGGGGGTCTACGAGCAGTACTTC.

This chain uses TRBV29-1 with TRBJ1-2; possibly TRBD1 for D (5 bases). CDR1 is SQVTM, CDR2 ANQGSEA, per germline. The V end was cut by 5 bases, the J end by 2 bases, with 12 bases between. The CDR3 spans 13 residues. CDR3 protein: CSVPRQLNYGYTF. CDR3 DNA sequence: TGCAGCGTTCCACGACAGCTAAACTATGGCTACACCTTC.

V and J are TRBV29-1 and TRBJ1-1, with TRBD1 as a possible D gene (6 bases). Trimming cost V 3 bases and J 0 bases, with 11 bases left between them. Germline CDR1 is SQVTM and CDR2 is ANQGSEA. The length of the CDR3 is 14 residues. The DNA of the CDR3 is TGCAGCGTTGAGAGGGGGGCAATGAACACTGAAGCTTTCTTT. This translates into CSVERGAMNTEAFF.

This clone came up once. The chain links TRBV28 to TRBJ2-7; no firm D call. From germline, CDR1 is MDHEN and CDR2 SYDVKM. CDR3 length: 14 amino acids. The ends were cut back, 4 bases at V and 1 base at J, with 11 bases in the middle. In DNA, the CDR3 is TGTGCCAGCAGTTCGGTTGACGGTTCCTACGAGCAGTACTTC. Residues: CASSSVDGSYEQYF. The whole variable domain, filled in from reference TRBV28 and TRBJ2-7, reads DVKVTQSSRYLVKRTGEKVFLECVQDMDHENMFWYRQDPGLGLRLIYFSYDVKMKEKGDIPEGYSVSREKKERFSLILESASTNQTSMYLCASSSVDGSYEQYFGPGTRLTVT.

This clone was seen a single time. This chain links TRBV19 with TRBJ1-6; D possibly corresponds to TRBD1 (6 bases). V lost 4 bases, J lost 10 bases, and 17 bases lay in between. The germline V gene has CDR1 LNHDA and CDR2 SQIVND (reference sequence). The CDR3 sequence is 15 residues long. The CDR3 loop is CASSTSPRGRSPLHF. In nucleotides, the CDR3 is TGTGCCAGTAGTACCTCTCCCAGGGGTCGGTCACCCCTCCACTTT. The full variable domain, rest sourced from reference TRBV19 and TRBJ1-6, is DGGITQSPKYLFRKEGQNVTLSCEQNLNHDAMYWYRQDPGQGLRLIYYSQIVNDFQKGDIAEGYSVSREKKESFPLTVTSAQKNPTAFYLCASSTSPRGRSPLHFGNGTRLTVT.

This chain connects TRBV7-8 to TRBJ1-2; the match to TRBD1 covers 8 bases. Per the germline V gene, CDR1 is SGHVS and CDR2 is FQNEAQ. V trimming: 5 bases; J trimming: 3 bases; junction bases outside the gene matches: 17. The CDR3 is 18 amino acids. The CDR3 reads CASSRETQGVPWDYGYTF. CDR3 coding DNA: TGTGCCAGCAGCCGAGAAACACAGGGGGTCCCTTGGGACTATGGCTACACCTTC.

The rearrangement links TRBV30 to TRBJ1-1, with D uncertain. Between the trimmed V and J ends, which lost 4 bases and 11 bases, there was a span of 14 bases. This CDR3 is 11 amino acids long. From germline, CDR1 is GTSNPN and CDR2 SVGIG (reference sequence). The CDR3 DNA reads TGTGCCTGGACCATGGGATCTTTGGCTTTCTTT. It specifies CAWTMGSLAFF. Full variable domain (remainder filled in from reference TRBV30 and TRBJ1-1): SQTIHQWPATLVQPVGSPLSLECTVEGTSNPNLYWYRQAAGRGLQLLFYSVGIGQISSEVPQNLSASRPQDRQFILSSKKLLLSDSGFYLCAWTMGSLAFFGQGTRLTVV.

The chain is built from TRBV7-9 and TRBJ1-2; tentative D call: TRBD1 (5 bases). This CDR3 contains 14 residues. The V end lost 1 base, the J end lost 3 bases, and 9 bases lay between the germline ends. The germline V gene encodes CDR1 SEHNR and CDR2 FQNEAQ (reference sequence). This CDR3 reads CASSLGPGHYGYTF. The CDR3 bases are TGTGCCAGCAGCTTAGGGCCGGGACACTATGGCTACACCTTC. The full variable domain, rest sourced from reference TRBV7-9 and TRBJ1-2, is DTGVSQNPRHKITKRGQNVTFRCDPISEHNRLYWYRQTLGQGPEFLTYFQNEAQLEKSRLLSDRFSAERPKGSFSTLEIQRTEQGDSAMYLCASSLGPGHYGYTFGSGTRLTVV.

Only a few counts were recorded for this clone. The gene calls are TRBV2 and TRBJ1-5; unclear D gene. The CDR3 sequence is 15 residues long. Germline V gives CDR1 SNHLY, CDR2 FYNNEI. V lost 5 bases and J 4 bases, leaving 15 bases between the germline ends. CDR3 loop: CASSSSPGENQPQHF. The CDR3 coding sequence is TGTGCCAGCAGTTCATCTCCTGGGGAAAATCAGCCCCAGCATTTT.